This TCR beta chain came from a study of cytomegalovirus exposure and HLA in healthy donors. Broader study findings: Reported findings show TCR beta sequences accurately forecast HLA-A and HLA-B alleles in most subjects. For TCR beta chains, V- and J-gene trimming was later linked to a missense DCLRE1C variant.

PCR used 60 Vbeta primers and 13 Jbeta primers. Only in-frame clones appear in the TCRdb table, and some are missing; sequencing was by immunoSEQ multiplex PCR. The repertoire holds about 98,000 clones, with more than 60% as singletons. As to this clone: The antigen is undetermined.

The CDR3 is 16 amino acids. Germline lookup yields CDR1 SEHNR and CDR2 FQNEAQ (reference sequence). V shed 5 bases and J 2 bases; nucleotides not matched to a gene: 10. Healthy bone marrow donors made up the cohort. This TCR was sampled from a man aged 18 to 29 in good health and CMV-seropositive. The chain uses TRBV7-9 and TRBJ2-3; 7 bases align to TRBD2. The sample was PBMCs. The CDR3 DNA is TGTGCCAGCAGCCCCGCCGGCGGGAGTTCCACAGATACGCAGTATTTT. It is translated as CASSPAGGSSTDTQYF.